What follows are 27 T cell receptor beta chains derived from one specimen sequenced in a study of response to subunit inactivated influenza vaccine. TCRdb reprocessed the RT-PCR reads via MiXCR and lists one record per CDR3 protein. This sample yields about 800,000 distinct CDR3 sequences, of which 21% are seen a single time; about a tenth belongs to the top ten. The specimen was PBMCs from blood, collected around 5 days after vaccination. The receptors originated from a man aged 50 or older who received an inactivated influenza vaccine.

The CDR3 nucleotides are TGTGCCAGCAGTTACTCGGGGACTAGCGGCAATGAGCAGTTCTTC. The encoded protein is CASSYSGTSGNEQFF. The rearrangement joins TRBV6-2 or TRBV6-3 to TRBJ2-1; 11 bases match TRBD2. CDR1 and CDR2 from the germline V gene are MNHEY and SVGEGT. Trimming took 0 bases from V and 6 from J; bases not matched to a gene: 1. This CDR3 comprises 15 residues.

This chain joins TRBV27 and TRBJ2-7, with 7 nucleotides matching TRBD1. With 2 bases clipped from V and 6 bases from J, the junction kept 19 bases outside the gene matches. Germline CDR1 reads MNHEY; CDR2 reads SMNVEV (reference sequence). This CDR3 is built from 18 residues. The CDR3 coding sequence is TGTGCCAGCAGTTTAAAGCCGCCCGGGACAGTTAGAGTTGGCGAGCAGTACTTC. Residues: CASSLKPPGTVRVGEQYF.

This clonotype was observed a few times. This rearrangement joins TRBV20-1 to TRBJ1-2, with TRBD1 as a possible D gene (6 bases). This CDR3 region has 12 residues. Per the germline V gene, CDR1 is DFQATT and CDR2 is SNEGSKA (reference sequence). Trimming left V 2 bases short and J 5 bases short, with 9 bases between. CDR3 DNA sequence: TGCAGTGCTAGATACAGGGATTATGGCTACACCTTC. Its protein product is CSARYRDYGYTF.

The rearrangement joins TRBV5-1 to TRBJ2-7; D remains unclear. The CDR3 is 14 amino acids. In germline, CDR1 is SGHRS, CDR2 YFSETQ. Trimming pared 6 bases from V and 0 bases from J, leaving 13 bases between. CDR3 sequence: CASKKVPASYEQYF. The CDR3 DNA sequence: TGCGCCAGCAAAAAAGTTCCGGCCTCCTACGAGCAGTACTTC.

This chain uses TRBV7-2 with TRBJ1-1; tentative D call: TRBD1 (5 bases). Between the trimmed V and J ends, which lost 2 bases and 1 base, there was a span of 8 bases. The CDR3 runs 14 residues. The germline V gene encodes CDR1 SGHTA and CDR2 FQGNSA. The DNA of the CDR3 is TGTGCCAGCAGCTTAATGAGGGGGAACACTGAAGCTTTCTTT. Encoded protein: CASSLMRGNTEAFF.

This clonotype was seen only once. This chain uses TRBV6-2 or TRBV6-3 with TRBJ2-7, with TRBD2 matching 9 bases. Germline CDR1 reads MNHEY; CDR2 reads SVGEGT. The CDR3 length is 14 residues. Losses at the gene ends were 0 bases for V and 6 bases for J; bases not matched to a gene: 3. The CDR3 region has the DNA TGTGCCAGCAGTTACTCGGGGACTAGCACCGAGCAGTACTTC. Protein product: CASSYSGTSTEQYF.

This clonotype has only a few counts. The V call is TRBV5-6, the J call TRBJ2-4; a weak D match, TRBD2 (5 bases). There are 16 residues in the CDR3. V lost 4 bases and J 7 bases, leaving 21 bases between the germline ends. CDR1 is SGHDT and CDR2 is YYEEEE in the germline V gene. The CDR3 sequence is CASSKNGISLWNIQYF. CDR3 nucleotide sequence: TGTGCCAGCAGCAAAAACGGGATCAGCCTATGGAACATTCAGTACTTC.

This clonotype has more than one count but fewer than ten. The V and J genes are TRBV5-1 and TRBJ2-5; 7 bases align to TRBD1. The germline CDR1 and CDR2 sequences are SGHRS and YFSETQ. The CDR3 is made up of 15 amino acids. With 1 base clipped from V and 2 bases from J, the junction kept 5 bases outside the gene matches. The DNA of the CDR3 is TGCGCCAGCAGCTTGTCAGGGGGTGAGCAAGAGACCCAGTACTTC. Protein product: CASSLSGGEQETQYF.

The chain recombines TRBV4-2 with TRBJ2-7; TRBD1 aligns across 7 bases. CDR3 length: 15 amino acids. V was clipped by 5 bases and J by 0 bases; unmatched bases: 7. CDR1 and CDR2 (germline): LGHNA, YNFKEQ. Here the CDR3 DNA reads TGTGCCAGCAGCAAAGGGACAGCCTCCTCCTACGAGCAGTACTTC. It translates to CASSKGTASSYEQYF.

This rearrangement joins TRBV20-1 to TRBJ2-7, with D maybe TRBD1 (5 bases). Trimming cost V 0 bases and J 5 bases, with 17 bases left between them. The CDR3 runs 15 residues. Germline CDR1 and CDR2: DFQATT and SNEGSKA (reference sequence). Here the CDR3 reads CSARDTARAGHEQYF. CDR3 DNA: TGCAGTGCTAGAGATACCGCCAGGGCTGGACACGAGCAGTACTTC.

This clonotype was found a few times. The chain recombines TRBV20-1 with TRBJ2-4; 11 bases map to TRBD1. The CDR3 covers 14 residues. In germline, CDR1 is DFQATT, CDR2 SNEGSKA (reference sequence). J was trimmed by 8 bases and V by 6 bases; bases with no gene match: 9. The CDR3 region has the DNA TGCAGTGCAGACGCCGGGACAGGGGGGTACATTCAGTACTTC. It codes for CSADAGTGGYIQYF.

The V and J genes are TRBV28 and TRBJ1-2; D is uncertain. V lost 2 bases, J lost 0 bases, and 7 bases lay in between. CDR1 and CDR2 from the germline V gene are MDHEN and SYDVKM. The CDR3 extends over 14 amino acids. CDR3 sequence: CASSLQPANYGYTF. The CDR3 DNA sequence: TGTGCCAGCAGTTTACAGCCAGCTAACTATGGCTACACCTTC.

This clonotype was observed a handful of times. This rearrangement joins TRBV12-3 or TRBV12-4 to TRBJ2-7; perhaps D is TRBD1 or TRBD2 (5 bases each). The CDR3 runs to 14 residues. Trimming left V 0 bases short and J 5 bases short, with 11 bases between. The chain's CDR3 is CASSLAGRYDEQYF. The CDR3 nucleotides are TGTGCCAGCAGTTTAGCGGGACGCTACGACGAGCAGTACTTC.

The CDR3 here is CASSWHNEQYF. The CDR3 DNA sequence: TGTGCCAGCAGTTGGCACAACGAGCAGTACTTC. The rearrangement joins TRBV12-3 or TRBV12-4 to TRBJ2-7, with no clear D. CDR3 length equals 11 residues. V lost 4 bases and J lost 5, with 6 bases in between.

A few counts support this clonotype. This chain links TRBV24-1 with TRBJ2-3, with unresolved D. Between the trimmed V and J ends, which lost 1 base and 8 bases, there was a span of 12 bases. The germline V gene has CDR1 KGHDR and CDR2 SFDVKD. The CDR3 length is 14 residues. The CDR3 loop is CATSDFGRSGTQYF. For the CDR3, the DNA is TGTGCCACCAGTGATTTTGGCCGTAGTGGTACGCAGTATTTT.

The count of this clonotype is one. Just one base apart from a much larger clone, this may be a read error. This chain connects TRBV12-3 or TRBV12-4 to TRBJ2-3, with D hard to call. The CDR3 totals 15 residues. The CDR3 sequence is CVSSSWVVGTDTQYF. CDR3 DNA sequence: TGTGTCAGCAGTTCCTGGGTGGTTGGCACAGATACGCAGTATTTT.

This clonotype showed up many times. The chain links TRBV15 to TRBJ2-7; possibly TRBD1 or TRBD2 for D (5 bases each). There are 13 residues in the CDR3. CDR1 is LNHNV, CDR2 YYDKDF, per germline (reference sequence). Trimming left V 0 bases short and J 5 bases short, with 8 bases between. CDR3 amino acids: CATSRDLGHEQYF. In DNA form, the CDR3 reads TGTGCCACCAGCAGAGATCTGGGACACGAGCAGTACTTC.

The J gene is TRBJ2-7, the V gene TRBV3-1, with 12 bases lining up with TRBD2. After removal of 5 bases from V and 5 bases from J, the junction contained 7 bases not matched to a gene. CDR3 size: 15 residues. Per the germline V gene, CDR1 is LGHDT and CDR2 is YNNKEL (reference sequence). This chain's CDR3 is CASSTRTSGVHEQYF. The CDR3 DNA sequence: TGTGCCAGCAGCACTCGGACTAGCGGGGTCCACGAGCAGTACTTC.

This clonotype has only a few counts. The gene calls are TRBV7-2 and TRBJ2-2; the D gene is possibly TRBD1 (5 bases). This CDR3 has 13 residues. Germline V gene data show CDR1 as SGHTA and CDR2 as FQGNSA. The DNA of the CDR3 is TGTGGGTCTCAGGGCGATAGAACCGGGGAGCTGTTTTTT. Protein: CGSQGDRTGELFF.

This clonotype was seen a few times. The chain links TRBV20-1 to TRBJ2-3; D unresolved. V was cut by 5 bases and J by 4 bases, with 7 bases left in between. The CDR3 runs 11 residues. The germline V gene encodes CDR1 DFQATT and CDR2 SNEGSKA (reference sequence). The CDR3 nucleotides are TGCAGTGCTTGGGATTCAGATACGCAGTATTTT. This sequence encodes CSAWDSDTQYF.

This clonotype has more than one count but fewer than ten. V and J are TRBV7-8 and TRBJ2-1, with D possibly TRBD2 on 6 matching bases. V lost 2 bases and J lost 10, with 12 bases in between. Germline lookup yields CDR1 SGHVS and CDR2 FQNEAQ. This CDR3 region has 13 residues. CDR3 protein: CASSLKGGGEQFF. In DNA, the CDR3 is TGTGCCAGCAGCTTAAAGGGTGGAGGGGAGCAGTTCTTC. Looking up the rest from reference TRBV7-8 and TRBJ2-1 gives the full variable domain: GAGVSQSPRYKVAKRGQDVALRCDPISGHVSLFWYQQALGQGPEFLTYFQNEAQLDKSGLPSDRFFAERPEGSVSTLKIQRTQQEDSAVYLCASSLKGGGEQFFGPGTRLTVL.

The chain joins TRBV7-9 to TRBJ2-1, with D possibly being TRBD2 (6 bases). The CDR3 contains 14 residues. Germline loops: CDR1 SEHNR, CDR2 FQNEAQ (reference sequence). Trimming cost V 4 bases and J 4 bases, with 11 bases left between them. This CDR3 is CASSSTTSYNEQFF. The CDR3 DNA reads as TGTGCCAGCAGCTCGACGACTAGTTACAATGAGCAGTTCTTC.

A few counts support this clonotype. The gene calls are TRBV28 and TRBJ2-3; 7 bases align to TRBD1. The CDR3 consists of 15 residues. Per the germline V gene, CDR1 is MDHEN and CDR2 is SYDVKM. Trimming took 5 bases from V and 3 from J; bases not matched to a gene: 8. The CDR3 sequence is CASSPWDSSTDTQYF. Here the CDR3 DNA reads TGTGCCAGCAGTCCCTGGGACAGCTCAACAGATACGCAGTATTTT. The variable domain in full, completed from reference TRBV28 and TRBJ2-3, reads DVKVTQSSRYLVKRTGEKVFLECVQDMDHENMFWYRQDPGLGLRLIYFSYDVKMKEKGDIPEGYSVSREKKERFSLILESASTNQTSMYLCASSPWDSSTDTQYFGPGTRLTVL.

This clonotype was counted ten times or more. The gene calls are TRBV19 and TRBJ1-5; D gene uncertain. Trimming pared 2 bases from V and 6 bases from J, leaving 14 bases between. Per germline, CDR1 LNHDA and CDR2 SQIVND (reference sequence). This CDR3 contains 15 residues. CDR3 amino acids: CASSIYSGVGQPQHF. The CDR3 nucleotides are TGTGCCAGTAGTATATACAGTGGGGTCGGTCAGCCCCAGCATTTT.

The genes are TRBV19 and TRBJ2-3; 8 bases match TRBD2. CDR1 and CDR2 (germline): LNHDA, SQIVND (reference sequence). This CDR3 has 18 amino acids. The V segment lost 4 bases and the J segment 0 bases; nucleotides outside the gene matches: 12. In nucleotides, the CDR3 is TGTGCCAGTAGTACGCCGGGACTAGGGCTTGGGAGCACAGATACGCAGTATTTT. It translates to CASSTPGLGLGSTDTQYF.

The rearrangement links TRBV12-3 or TRBV12-4 to TRBJ1-4; D perhaps matches TRBD1 (6 bases). The CDR3 totals 12 residues. Written as DNA, the CDR3 is TGTGCTAGCGGACAGTTTAATGAAAAACTGTTTTTT. Its translation: CASGQFNEKLFF.

V usage is TRBV7-8 and J usage is TRBJ1-4; D gene uncertain. V lost 4 bases and J 0 bases, leaving 12 bases between the germline ends. The CDR3 sequence is 16 residues long. Germline V gives CDR1 SGHVS, CDR2 FQNEAQ. CDR3 loop: CASSSTRVTTNEKLFF. CDR3 sequence (DNA): TGTGCCAGCAGCTCCACTCGGGTTACAACTAATGAAAAACTGTTTTTT.